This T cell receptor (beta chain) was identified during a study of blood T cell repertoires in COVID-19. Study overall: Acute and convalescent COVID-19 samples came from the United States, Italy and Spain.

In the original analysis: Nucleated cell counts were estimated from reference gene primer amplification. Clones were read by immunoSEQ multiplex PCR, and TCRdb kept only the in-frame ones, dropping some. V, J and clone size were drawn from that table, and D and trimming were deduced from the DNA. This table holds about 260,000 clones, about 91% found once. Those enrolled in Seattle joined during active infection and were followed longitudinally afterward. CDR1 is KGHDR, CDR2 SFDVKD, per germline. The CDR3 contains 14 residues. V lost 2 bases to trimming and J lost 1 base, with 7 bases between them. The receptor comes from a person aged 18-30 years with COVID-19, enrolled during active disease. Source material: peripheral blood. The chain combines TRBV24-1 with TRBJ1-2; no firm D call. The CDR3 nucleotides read TGTGCCACCAGTGATTCCCACAGTAACTATGGCTACACCTTC. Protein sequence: CATSDSHSNYGYTF.